This T cell receptor (beta chain) originates from a study of blood T cell repertoires in COVID-19. Background on the study: COVID-19 samples from acute and convalescent phases originated in the United States, Italy and Spain. PBMCs, B-cell-depleted T cells, or T cells provided the cDNA or gDNA that made up the material.

Per the original methods: For nucleated cells, counts were estimated from reference gene primer amplification. The protocol was immunoSEQ multiplex PCR, while the TCRdb copy is restricted to in-frame clones and leaves out a portion. The D gene and trimming were derived from the DNA, and the V and J assignments and clone size from that table. The table has some 110,000 clones, approximately 91% seen once. The CDR3 covers 15 residues. Germline V gives CDR1 MNHNY, CDR2 SVGAGI (reference sequence). J gave up 2 bases and V 5 bases, and 4 bases lay outside the gene matches. Sample: peripheral blood. The chain joins TRBV6-6 to TRBJ2-7, with 12 bases aligning to TRBD1. The TCR sequence derives from a human donor in a cohort sampled during active COVID-19. The CDR3 reads CASSPRDRGPYEQYF. The CDR3 nucleotides are TGTGCCAGCAGTCCGCGGGACAGGGGGCCCTACGAGCAGTACTTC.